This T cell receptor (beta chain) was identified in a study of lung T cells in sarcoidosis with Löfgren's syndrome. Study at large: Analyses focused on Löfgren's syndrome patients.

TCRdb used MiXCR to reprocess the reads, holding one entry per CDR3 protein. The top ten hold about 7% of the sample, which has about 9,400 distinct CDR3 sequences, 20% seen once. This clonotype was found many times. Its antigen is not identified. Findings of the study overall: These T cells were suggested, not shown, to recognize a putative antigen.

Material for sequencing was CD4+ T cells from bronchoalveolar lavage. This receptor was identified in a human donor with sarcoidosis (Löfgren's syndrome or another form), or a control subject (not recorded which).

The CDR3 region has the DNA TGTGCCAGCACCATAGGGGGGGTAGATGGCTACACCTTC. It codes for CASTIGGVDGYTF. The chain recombines TRBV28 with TRBJ1-2; D may be TRBD1 (6 bases). Trimming pared 7 bases from V and 6 bases from J, leaving 15 bases between. CDR3 length: 13 amino acids. The germline gives CDR1 MDHEN, CDR2 SYDVKM.